This TCR beta chain originates from a study of cytomegalovirus exposure and HLA in healthy donors. Study-wide points: For TCR beta chains, V- and J-gene trimming was later linked to a missense DCLRE1C variant. Cytomegalovirus-associated TCR beta chains were listed, numbering around 150.

The CDR3 is 15 amino acids. Germline-derived CDR1 and CDR2 are MNHEY and SMNVEV (reference sequence). V shed 5 bases and J 2 bases; nucleotides not matched to a gene: 8. On this clone itself: The antigen remains undetermined.

Healthy bone marrow donors made up the donor group. PCR used 60 Vbeta primers and 13 Jbeta primers. Only in-frame clones appear in the TCRdb table, and some are missing; sequencing was by immunoSEQ multiplex PCR. Counted here are some 120,000 clones, 82% occurring once; the ten biggest clones make up around 10%. This TCR came from a male donor in good health and CMV-seropositive. Sequenced: PBMCs. The rearrangement uses TRBV27 and TRBJ2-7; 8 bases fit TRBD2. CDR3 amino acids: CASSRTSGKAYEQYF. The CDR3 DNA reads TGTGCCAGCAGTAGAACTAGCGGCAAGGCCTACGAGCAGTACTTC.